A selection of T cell receptor beta chains follows, all from one sample in a study of blood T cell repertoires in COVID-19. The method was immunoSEQ multiplex PCR; TCRdb's version includes in-frame clones alone and lacks a portion of them. The repertoire holds roughly 250,000 clones, with 70% to 90% as singletons. Material: PBMCs or T cells enriched from blood (not recorded which). The receptor source for this set is a middle-aged woman with acute COVID-19. CDR3s include the opening cysteine and the closing phenylalanine or tryptophan. Fields, in order: V gene, D gene, clone size, J gene, CDR3 protein, CDR3 DNA. D genes are given only for firm matches. The size field is filled for only some rows; it gives once, few, many or a size class.

TRBV19	-	-	TRBJ1-1	CASSIVLTGNTEAFF	TGTGCCAGTAGTATAGTCCTGACAGGGAACACTGAAGCTTTCTTT
TRBV19	-	few	TRBJ1-2	CASSPGARGYTF	TGTGCCAGTAGTCCAGGCGCCAGGGGCTACACCTTC
TRBV5-1	TRBD2	-	TRBJ2-2	CASSSGLAGTGELFF	TGCGCCAGCAGCTCGGGACTAGCGGGCACCGGGGAGCTGTTTTTT
TRBV19	TRBD2	-	TRBJ2-1	CASSLGRIVSYNEQFF	TGTGCCAGTAGTCTCGGGAGGATCGTCTCCTACAATGAGCAGTTCTTC
TRBV6-1	TRBD1	-	TRBJ1-1	CASSETRMGRGRTEAFF	TGTGCCAGCAGTGAAACGCGCATGGGCAGGGGGAGGACTGAAGCTTTCTTT
TRBV5-5	-	-	TRBJ1-4	CASSFDGEKLFF	TGTGCCAGCAGCTTCGATGGCGAAAAACTGTTTTTT
TRBV24-1	-	-	TRBJ1-1	CATSDPGTLGGGAFF	TGTGCCACCAGTGATCCCGGGACCCTGGGCGGGGGAGCTTTCTTT
TRBV12-3/TRBV12-4	TRBD1	-	TRBJ1-6	CASSRTGNSPLHF	TGTGCCAGCAGCCGGACAGGAAATTCACCCCTCCACTTT
TRBV5-1	TRBD2	-	TRBJ2-1	CASSLQGTSGNEQFF	TGCGCCAGCAGCTTGCAGGGGACTAGCGGGAATGAGCAGTTCTTC
TRBV7-6	TRBD2	-	TRBJ2-3	CASSKGLAGGVGADTQYF	TGTGCCAGCAGCAAGGGACTAGCGGGAGGTGTCGGGGCAGATACGCAGTATTTT
TRBV19	TRBD2	-	TRBJ2-5	CASSIDLQGGQETQYF	TGTGCCAGTAGTATAGATCTGCAGGGAGGGCAAGAGACCCAGTACTTC
TRBV5-5	-	-	TRBJ1-1	CASSKGHLNTEAFF	TGTGCCAGCAGCAAGGGACACCTCAACACTGAAGCTTTCTTT
TRBV29-1	TRBD2	-	TRBJ2-3	CSVRTSGSTDTQYF	TGCAGCGTCAGGACTAGCGGGAGCACAGATACGCAGTATTTT
TRBV18	-	-	TRBJ1-5	CASSPTGKGINQPQHF	TGTGCCAGCTCACCTACAGGGAAGGGCATCAATCAGCCCCAGCATTTT
TRBV14	TRBD1	-	TRBJ1-6	CASSHTGDSPLHF	TGTGCCAGCAGCCATACAGGGGATTCACCCCTCCACTTT
TRBV19	TRBD2	once	TRBJ2-2	CATRSGREGTGELFF	TGTGCCACCCGATCGGGGCGGGAGGGCACCGGGGAGCTGTTTTTT
TRBV7-9	-	-	TRBJ1-5	CASSLSYQPQHF	TGTGCCAGCAGCCTCAGTTACCAGCCCCAGCATTTT
TRBV7-6	TRBD2	-	TRBJ2-3	CASSKGPAGDTDTQYF	TGTGCCAGCAGCAAAGGCCCAGCGGGAGACACAGATACGCAGTATTTT
TRBV2	TRBD1	-	TRBJ2-7	CASAASGQGAPEQYF	TGTGCCAGCGCGGCCTCGGGACAGGGGGCGCCCGAGCAGTACTTC
TRBV19	-	once	TRBJ1-2	CASGTTDGYTF	TGTGCCAGCGGGACTACGGATGGCTACACCTTC
TRBV27	-	-	TRBJ1-5	CASSWGLKQGINQPQHF	TGTGCCAGCAGTTGGGGCCTAAAACAGGGAATCAATCAGCCCCAGCATTTT
TRBV19	-	-	TRBJ2-1	CASSPSARNNEQFF	TGTGCCAGTAGTCCCTCAGCTAGGAACAATGAGCAGTTCTTC
TRBV7-8	TRBD1	few	TRBJ1-2	CASSLAQGGGYTF	TGTGCCAGCAGCTTAGCCCAGGGGGGTGGCTACACCTTC
TRBV2	-	-	TRBJ2-7	CASSEAAVVRGHEQYF	TGTGCCAGCAGTGAAGCAGCCGTAGTCAGGGGCCACGAGCAGTACTTC
TRBV29-1	TRBD2	-	TRBJ2-2	CSVESETSYTGDTGELFF	TGCAGCGTTGAAAGTGAGACTAGCTATACTGGGGACACCGGGGAGCTGTTTTTT
TRBV6-5	-	-	TRBJ2-3	CASRPPDWPDTQYF	TGTGCCAGCAGGCCCCCGGACTGGCCAGATACGCAGTATTTT
TRBV5-4	TRBD1	-	TRBJ1-6	CASSLDRGNSPLHF	TGTGCCAGCAGCTTGGACAGGGGGAATTCACCCCTCCACTTT
TRBV9	-	-	TRBJ2-3	CASSVDSSTDTQYF	TGTGCCAGCAGCGTAGACTCTAGCACAGATACGCAGTATTTT
TRBV6-2/TRBV6-3	TRBD2	-	TRBJ2-3	CASSYFSGSRDGDTQYF	TGTGCCAGCAGTTATTTTAGCGGGAGTAGAGATGGAGATACGCAGTATTTT
TRBV14	-	-	TRBJ2-7	CASSQVWPTYEQYF	TGTGCCAGCAGCCAAGTTTGGCCAACCTACGAGCAGTACTTC